This T cell receptor (beta chain) was captured by sequencing in a study of human T cells and chemical hapten exposure. Study results and caveats: With DPC sensitization, TCRs exceeding 1 in 1000 frequency showed no change.

Stated time point: patch test 1, 2 weeks after DPC sensitization. The treatment denotes: therapeutic diphenylcyclopropenone sensitization with weekly scalp DPC. There are 13 residues in the CDR3. V shed 3 bases and J shed 2 bases, with 7 bases lying between them. Per the germline V gene, CDR1 is SGHRS and CDR2 is YFSETQ. This clonotype was observed a handful of times. Its antigen remains unidentified. A single record per CDR3 protein comes from TCRdb applying MiXCR to the RACE reads. The table shows about 49,000 distinct CDR3 sequences, with less than 10% occurring only once. Here the sequenced sample was whole blood, taken in connection with sensitization to the hapten diphenylcyclopropenone (DPC). The TCR originated in a woman aged 50 to 60 with alopecia areata. Some clones in this sample may be carry-over from other donors' samples. This sequence joins TRBV5-1 and TRBJ2-3; D remains unclear. The CDR3 protein is CASSSTFTDTQYF. The CDR3 DNA follows: TGCGCCAGCAGCTCCACTTTCACAGATACGCAGTATTTT.